Here is one TCR beta chain with its context. Antigen specificity is unknown. From germline, CDR1 is SEHNR and CDR2 FQNEAQ (reference sequence). Trimming pared 1 base from V and 6 bases from J, leaving 15 bases between. The CDR3 has 16 residues. The table came from immunoSEQ multiplex PCR; TCRdb's copy has only in-frame clones and leaves some out. Of some 100,000 clones listed, 80% to 90% are singletons. This record belongs to a study of identifying expanded T cells in peripheral blood. The study, taken as a whole, reports: About 1.2 clones differed between technical replicates, versus around 16 and 19 over time. Clone count variance between approximately two-week samples rose with total template count.

V is TRBV7-9 and J is TRBJ1-4; no clear D. Material: blood. This clonotype originated in a person between 18 and 70 years old in good health. The chain's CDR3 is CASSLGTLGVDEKLFF. The CDR3, as DNA: TGTGCCAGCAGCTTAGGCACCCTGGGTGTAGATGAAAAACTGTTTTTT.